This TCR beta chain originates from a study of T cell changes during pregnancy in multiple sclerosis. The table came from immunoSEQ multiplex PCR; TCRdb's copy has only in-frame clones and leaves some out. The sample has about 87,000 clones, around 95% seen once. The ends lost 5 bases at V and 2 bases at J; junction bases unmatched: 8. Germline V lookup: CDR1 SEHNR, CDR2 FQNEAQ (reference sequence). This CDR3 has 16 amino acids. This receptor was taken from a female donor in good health, enrolled as a control in a pregnancy study. The V and J genes are TRBV7-9 and TRBJ1-4; 7 bases align to TRBD1. Here the sequenced sample was peripheral blood, taken in the third trimester of pregnancy. CDR3 sequence reads: CASSRRQGPTNEKLFF. In DNA form, the CDR3 reads TGTGCCAGCAGCAGAAGACAGGGCCCGACTAATGAAAAACTGTTTTTT.